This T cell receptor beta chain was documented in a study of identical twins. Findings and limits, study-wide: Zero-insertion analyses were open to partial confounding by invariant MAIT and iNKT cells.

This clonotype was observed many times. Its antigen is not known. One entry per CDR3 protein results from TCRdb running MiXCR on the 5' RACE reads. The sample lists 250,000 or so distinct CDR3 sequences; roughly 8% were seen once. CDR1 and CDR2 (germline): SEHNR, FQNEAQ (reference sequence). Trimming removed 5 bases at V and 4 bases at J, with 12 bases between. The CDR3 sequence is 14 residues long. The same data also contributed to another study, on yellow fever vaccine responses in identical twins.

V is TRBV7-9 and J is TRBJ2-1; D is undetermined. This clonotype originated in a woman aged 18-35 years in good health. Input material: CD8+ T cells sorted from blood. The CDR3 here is CASSPINLYNEQFF. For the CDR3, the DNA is TGTGCCAGCAGCCCCATCAACCTGTACAATGAGCAGTTCTTC.